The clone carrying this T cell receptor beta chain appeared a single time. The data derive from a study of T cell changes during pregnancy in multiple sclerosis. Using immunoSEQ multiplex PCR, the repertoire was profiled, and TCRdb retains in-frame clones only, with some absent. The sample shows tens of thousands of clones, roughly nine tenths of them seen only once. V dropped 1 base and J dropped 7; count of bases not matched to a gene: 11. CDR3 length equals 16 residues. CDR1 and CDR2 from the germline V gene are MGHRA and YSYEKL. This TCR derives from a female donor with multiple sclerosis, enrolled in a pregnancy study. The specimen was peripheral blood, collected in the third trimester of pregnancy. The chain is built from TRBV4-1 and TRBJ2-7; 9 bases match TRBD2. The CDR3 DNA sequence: TGCGCCAGCAGCCAAGTGTCGACTAGCGGAGTGGGGGAGCAGTACTTC. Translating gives CASSQVSTSGVGEQYF.